The next 2 T cell receptor beta chains were all read from a single sample in a study of T cells in Graves' hyperthyroidism and ophthalmopathy (dated by TCRdb to about 2019). Library generation was performed with multiplex PCR. Instrument used: Illumina HiSeq 2000. The TCR beta CDR3 regions were amplified from RNA transcripts. The TCR CDR3 was subjected to a first round of RT-PCR using the HTBI primer set and the Qiagen OneStep RT-PCR kit. The public reads were reanalyzed by TCRdb: fastp trimming at Q25, MiXCR alignment, in-frame beta chains only. Identical CDR3 protein sequences are pooled into one entry, listed with their most common genes and DNA. For this sample the table gives about 690,000 distinct CDR3 sequences, of which approximately 15% were detected only once. The ten largest account for about 14% of the sample. What was sequenced was blood. These receptor sequences come from a man aged 50-60 years with Graves' hyperthyroidism.

In this sample, this clonotype turned up many times. Possible read error: a much larger clone is one base away. The gene calls are TRBV2 and TRBJ1-1; D gene uncertain. This CDR3 is 12 amino acids long. Germline V lookup: CDR1 SNHLY, CDR2 FYNNEI. Deletions cut 3 bases from V and 7 bases from J, with 9 bases between. CDR3 coding DNA: TGTGCCAGCAGTGATCCTGGAATTGAAGCTTTCTTT. It translates to CASSDPGIEAFF.

The J gene is TRBJ2-1, the V gene TRBV6-4; 9 positions match TRBD1. The CDR3 is 14 residues long. V lost 7 bases and J lost 3; bases outside the gene matches: 4. CDR1 is MRHNA, CDR2 SNTAGT, per germline. The CDR3 loop reads CASMPGQGYNEQFF. In DNA, the CDR3 is TGTGCCAGCATGCCGGGACAGGGCTACAATGAGCAGTTCTTC.